Detailed here is one T cell receptor (beta chain). Its cognate antigen is unknown. Germline V lookup: CDR1 SGHDT, CDR2 YYEEEE. After removal of 1 base from V and 2 bases from J, the junction contained 5 bases not matched to a gene. The CDR3 is made up of 15 amino acids. The donors, nominally healthy at sampling, likely had unrecorded immune exposures. The PCR used 60 Vbeta and 13 Jbeta primers. Method: immunoSEQ multiplex PCR; TCRdb's copy keeps in-frame clones and lacks some. The sample holds 64,000 or so clones, 85% seen once. The sample comes from a study of cytomegalovirus exposure and HLA in healthy donors. Study summary: Caucasian-associated ancestry cluster membership applied to approximately 81% of approximately 400 genotyped donors. Study results and caveats: A later analysis linked 15,000 to 20,000 TCR beta sequences to HLA alleles at 0.05 false discovery rate. CMV serostatus stood as the only immune exposure information on hand.

The source is a female donor in good health and CMV-seronegative. The sample was PBMCs. This chain links TRBV5-6 with TRBJ1-2, with TRBD1 identical over 7 bases. The CDR3 sequence is CASSLRQGHNYGYTF. For the CDR3, the DNA is TGTGCCAGCAGCTTGAGACAGGGACACAACTATGGCTACACCTTC.